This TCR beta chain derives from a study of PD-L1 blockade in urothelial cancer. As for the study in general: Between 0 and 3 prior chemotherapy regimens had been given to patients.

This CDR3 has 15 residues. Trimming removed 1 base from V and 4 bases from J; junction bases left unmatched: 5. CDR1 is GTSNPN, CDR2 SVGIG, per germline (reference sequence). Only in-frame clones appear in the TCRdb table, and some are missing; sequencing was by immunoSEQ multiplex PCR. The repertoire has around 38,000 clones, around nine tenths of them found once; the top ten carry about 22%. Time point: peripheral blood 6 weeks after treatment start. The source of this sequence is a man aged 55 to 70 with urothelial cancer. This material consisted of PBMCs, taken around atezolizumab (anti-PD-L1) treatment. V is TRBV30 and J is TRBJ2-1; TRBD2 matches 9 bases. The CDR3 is CAWSEGLAGYNEQFF. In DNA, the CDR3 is TGTGCCTGGAGTGAGGGGCTAGCGGGGTACAATGAGCAGTTCTTC.